These T cell receptor beta chains were read from a single sample in a study of graft-versus-host responses after intestinal transplantation. The repertoire was sequenced with immunoSEQ multiplex PCR; TCRdb's copy has only in-frame clones and lacks some. The sample holds around 100,000 clones, 90% to 95% seen once. No antigen has been identified for these receptors. The sample in question was unstimulated CD4+ T cells sorted from spleen or lymph node cells, obtained before transplant. The receptors here all came from a human donor who was the organ donor for an intestinal transplant. Both conserved end residues are part of each CDR3. D genes are given only for firm matches. Clone size is shown for a subset of rows, as once, few, many or a class of expanded clone.

v_gene,j_gene,abundance,d_gene,CDR3nt,CDR3aa
TRBV29-1,TRBJ2-7,NA,NA,TGCAGCGTCGCCGGGACACAGGAATCCACCGAGCAGTACTTC,CSVAGTQESTEQYF
TRBV29-1,TRBJ2-7,once,TRBD2,TGCAGCGTGCGACTAGCGGGAGGGCCTAACCCTTACGAGCAGTACTTC,CSVRLAGGPNPYEQYF
TRBV6-6,TRBJ2-1,NA,NA,TGTGCCAGCAACATTAGGGGTGAGCAGTTCTTC,CASNIRGEQFF
TRBV28,TRBJ2-7,NA,NA,TGTGCCAGCAGTTTTCAGGGGAAGAGGTACGAGCAGTACTTC,CASSFQGKRYEQYF
TRBV30,TRBJ1-1,NA,NA,TGTGCCTGGAGGACCTACAGAGGTGAAGCTTTCTTT,CAWRTYRGEAFF
TRBV5-1,TRBJ2-2,NA,NA,TGCGCCAGCAGCTTGACAGCGAACACCGGGGAGCTGTTTTTT,CASSLTANTGELFF
TRBV11-2,TRBJ1-4,few,NA,TGTGCCAGCAGCTTAGAGGGCAGAGTTAATGAAAAACTGTTTTTT,CASSLEGRVNEKLFF
TRBV12-5,TRBJ1-3,NA,NA,TGTGCTAGTGGTTTCTATTGGGTTGACACCATATATTTT,CASGFYWVDTIYF
TRBV6-5,TRBJ2-7,NA,NA,TGTGCCAGCAGTGGTTGGTACCCCTACGAGCAGTACTTC,CASSGWYPYEQYF
TRBV7-9,TRBJ2-2,NA,NA,TGTGCCAGTAAGAAGGGTTCAGGGGAGCTGTTTTTT,CASKKGSGELFF
TRBV10-1,TRBJ1-1,NA,TRBD1,TGCGCCAGCAGCTATGACAGGGACACTGAAGCTTTCTTT,CASSYDRDTEAFF
TRBV18,TRBJ2-2,once,TRBD2,TGTGCCAGCTCACCACGGGTAGCGGGAGACACCGGGGAGCTGTTTTTT,CASSPRVAGDTGELFF
TRBV18,TRBJ2-3,few,TRBD1,TGTGCCAGCTCATCCCGACAGGGGGTTATCACAGATACGCAGTATTTT,CASSSRQGVITDTQYF
TRBV10-3,TRBJ2-3,NA,TRBD1,TGTGCCATCAGTGAAGGACAGGACACAGATACGCAGTATTTT,CAISEGQDTDTQYF
TRBV9,TRBJ1-3,NA,NA,TGTGCCAGCAGCGTAACCGGCAGGAGCTCTGGAAACACCATATATTTT,CASSVTGRSSGNTIYF
TRBV5-5,TRBJ2-2,once,NA,TGTGCCAGCAGCTTATTCGGGACGAGTACCGGGGAGCTGTTTTTT,CASSLFGTSTGELFF
TRBV5-6,TRBJ1-5,NA,NA,TGTGCCAGCAGCTTGACCTTGGCGGAGCCCCAGCATTTT,CASSLTLAEPQHF
TRBV29-1,TRBJ2-1,NA,TRBD1,TGCAGCGTTGAAGATCGGGGGACAGGGGGGTCCGAGCAGTTCTTC,CSVEDRGTGGSEQFF
TRBV5-1,TRBJ2-7,NA,TRBD2,TGCGCCAGCAGACCCGGACTAGCGGGAGGGCCATCCTACGAGCAGTACTTC,CASRPGLAGGPSYEQYF
TRBV2,TRBJ2-7,NA,NA,TGTGCCAGCAGTGCTGAAAGGGGAGGCTCCTACGAGCAGTACTTC,CASSAERGGSYEQYF
TRBV7-8,TRBJ2-1,NA,TRBD2,TGTGCCAGCAGCGCACTAGCGAGGTCCTACAATGAGCAGTTCTTC,CASSALARSYNEQFF
TRBV7-2,TRBJ2-7,once,NA,TGTGCCAGCAGCCTGCCCGGGAACGAGCAGTACTTC,CASSLPGNEQYF
TRBV5-1,TRBJ2-1,NA,NA,TGCGCCAGCAGCTTGGTTGTTAGCGGTACTCCCCAGTTCTTC,CASSLVVSGTPQFF
TRBV29-1,TRBJ2-5,NA,NA,TGCAGCGTCGCGAAAGAGACCCAGTACTTC,CSVAKETQYF
TRBV4-1,TRBJ2-7,NA,NA,TGCGCCAGCAGCGACGGTTGGGAGAGCAACGAGCAGTACTTC,CASSDGWESNEQYF
TRBV7-9,TRBJ2-2,NA,NA,TGTGCCAGCAGCTTTCTGAACACCGGGGAGCTGTTTTTT,CASSFLNTGELFF
TRBV2,TRBJ2-3,NA,TRBD2,TGTGCCAGCGGGTCGCGGGGGGCTGGGGATACGCAGTATTTT,CASGSRGAGDTQYF
TRBV6-1,TRBJ1-5,once,TRBD1,TGTGCCAGCAGTGTGGACAGGGGTTACAATCAGCCCCAGCATTTT,CASSVDRGYNQPQHF
TRBV19,TRBJ2-5,NA,NA,TGTGCCAGTAGTAGAACTAGATTCCCTCAAGAGACCCAGTACTTC,CASSRTRFPQETQYF
TRBV2,TRBJ2-1,NA,NA,TGTGCCAGCAGTGAACAGTACAATGAGCAGTTCTTC,CASSEQYNEQFF
TRBV28,TRBJ1-1,NA,NA,TGTGCCAGCAGCCTTACACAGGGACGAGGGACTGAAGCTTTCTTT,CASSLTQGRGTEAFF
TRBV4-1,TRBJ2-3,NA,TRBD2,TGCGCCAGCAGAGCCCTAGCGGGAGGGGGACATAGCACAGATACGCAGTATTTT,CASRALAGGGHSTDTQYF
TRBV19,TRBJ1-5,NA,TRBD1,TGTGCCAGTATCGGGACAGGCAATCAGCCCCAGCATTTT,CASIGTGNQPQHF
TRBV29-1,TRBJ1-2,NA,TRBD1,TGCAGCGTTGAAGGACAGGGTGCGTTTGGCTACACCTTC,CSVEGQGAFGYTF